These 8 T cell receptor beta chains originate from one sample sequenced in a study of shared clonotypes between healthy human individuals. The protocol was immunoSEQ multiplex PCR, while the TCRdb copy is restricted to in-frame clones and leaves out a portion. In the table there are 500,000 to 550,000 clones, roughly 95% of which are singletons. Sequencing was done on a sample of naive CD4+ T cells sorted from blood. The subset is: CD45RA+ positively selected. These receptors were collected from a woman in her 30s in good health.

The chain employs TRBV4-1 and TRBJ2-1; 8 bases match TRBD2. Germline V CDR1 and CDR2: MGHRA, YSYEKL. The CDR3 runs 19 residues. Trimming at V came to 6 bases and at J to 7 bases, leaving 23 bases not matched to a gene. The CDR3 DNA is TGCGCCAGCAGACTAACCGGGACTAGGGGACCAAGCGTTAAGAATGAGCAGTTCTTC. It yields the protein CASRLTGTRGPSVKNEQFF.

V and J are TRBV20-1 and TRBJ2-5; 7 nucleotides line up with TRBD2. After removal of 5 bases from V and 5 bases from J, the junction contained 2 bases not matched to a gene. The CDR3 runs 11 residues. The germline CDR1 and CDR2 sequences are DFQATT and SNEGSKA (reference sequence). CDR3 nucleotide sequence: TGCAGTGCTGGGGAGGGGGAGACCCAGTACTTC. Protein product: CSAGEGETQYF.

The chain combines TRBV7-8 with TRBJ2-7, with 14 bases fitting TRBD2. From germline, CDR1 is SGHVS and CDR2 FQNEAQ. The CDR3 is 18 amino acids. Trimming cost V 2 bases and J 2 bases; bases outside gene matches: 8. The CDR3 here is CASSLFAGLAGGAYEQYF. The CDR3 DNA sequence: TGTGCCAGCAGCTTATTTGCCGGACTAGCGGGAGGTGCCTACGAGCAGTACTTC.

The V call is TRBV2, the J call TRBJ2-7; D is unresolved. V was pared by 1 base and J by 5 bases, with 9 bases between. Germline CDR1 is SNHLY and CDR2 is FYNNEI. This CDR3 region has 13 residues. CDR3 amino acids: CASSEGVGNEQYF. CDR3 DNA: TGTGCCAGCAGTGAAGGGGTAGGGAACGAGCAGTACTTC.

V usage is TRBV28 and J usage is TRBJ2-1, with D perhaps matching TRBD2 (5 bases). Germline lookup yields CDR1 MDHEN and CDR2 SYDVKM. This CDR3 has 11 residues. V was trimmed by 4 bases and J by 16 bases, leaving 14 bases between them. CDR3: CASSSDLVQFF. CDR3 coding DNA: TGTGCCAGCAGTTCGGACTTAGTTCAATTCTTC.

The chain carries TRBV6-1 and TRBJ2-3; D unresolved. The CDR3 contains 13 residues. The germline gives CDR1 MNHNS, CDR2 SASEGT. Trimming removed 1 base from V and 1 base from J, with 3 bases in between. The CDR3 protein is CASSEEGTDTQYF. The CDR3 bases are TGTGCCAGCAGTGAAGAGGGCACAGATACGCAGTATTTT.

This clone was found once. J is TRBJ2-6 and V is TRBV28; the match to TRBD2 covers 9 bases. The CDR3 runs to 17 residues. V trimming: 5 bases; J trimming: 0 bases; junction bases outside the gene matches: 5. Germline assignment: CDR1 MDHEN and CDR2 SYDVKM. The CDR3 protein is CASSTLAGNSGANVLTF. In DNA form, the CDR3 reads TGTGCCAGCAGTACGCTAGCGGGGAACTCTGGGGCCAACGTCCTGACTTTC.

The rearrangement joins TRBV10-3 to TRBJ2-3, with D hard to call. The CDR3 spans 14 residues. The V end lost 6 bases, the J end lost 6 bases, and 16 bases lay between the germline ends. Germline V gene lookup returns CDR1 ENHRY and CDR2 SYGVKD. CDR3: CAIRPGLLTDTQYF. Here the CDR3 DNA reads TGTGCCATCAGGCCAGGTCTTCTCACGGATACGCAGTATTTT.